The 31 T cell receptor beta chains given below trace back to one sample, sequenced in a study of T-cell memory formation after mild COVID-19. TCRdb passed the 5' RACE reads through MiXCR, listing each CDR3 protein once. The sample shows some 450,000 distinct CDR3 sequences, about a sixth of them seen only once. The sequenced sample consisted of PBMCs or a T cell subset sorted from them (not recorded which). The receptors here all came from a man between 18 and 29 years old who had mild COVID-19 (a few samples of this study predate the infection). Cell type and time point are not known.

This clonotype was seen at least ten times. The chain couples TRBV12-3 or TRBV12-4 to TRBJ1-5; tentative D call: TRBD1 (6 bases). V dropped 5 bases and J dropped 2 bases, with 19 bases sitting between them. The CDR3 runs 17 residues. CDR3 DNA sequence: TGTGCCAGCAGTCCGACCAGGGGCAGGGTGGGCAATCAGCCCCAGCATTTT. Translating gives CASSPTRGRVGNQPQHF.

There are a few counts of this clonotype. In nucleotides, the CDR3 is TGCGCCAGCAGCTTGGCCCCTAGCGGGGGGGCCCGGGGTTACGAGCAGTACGTC. It specifies CASSLAPSGGARGYEQYV. The chain uses TRBV5-1 and TRBJ2-7, with 12 bases matching TRBD2. There are 18 residues in the CDR3. From germline, CDR1 is SGHRS and CDR2 YFSETQ. V trimming: 0 bases; J trimming: 4 bases; junction bases outside the gene matches: 11.

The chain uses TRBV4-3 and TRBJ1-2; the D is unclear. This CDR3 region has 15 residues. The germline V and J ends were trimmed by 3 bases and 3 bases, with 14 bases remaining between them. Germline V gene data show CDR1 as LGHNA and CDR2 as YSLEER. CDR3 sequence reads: CASSQDSRHDYGYTF. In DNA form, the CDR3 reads TGCGCCAGCAGCCAGGACTCACGACACGACTATGGCTACACCTTC.

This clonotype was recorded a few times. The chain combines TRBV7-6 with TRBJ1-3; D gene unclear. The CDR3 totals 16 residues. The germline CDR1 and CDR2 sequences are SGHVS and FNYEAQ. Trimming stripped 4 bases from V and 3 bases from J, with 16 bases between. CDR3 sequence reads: CASSSGESILGNTIYF. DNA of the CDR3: TGTGCCAGCAGCTCCGGGGAGTCGATACTTGGAAACACCATATATTTT.

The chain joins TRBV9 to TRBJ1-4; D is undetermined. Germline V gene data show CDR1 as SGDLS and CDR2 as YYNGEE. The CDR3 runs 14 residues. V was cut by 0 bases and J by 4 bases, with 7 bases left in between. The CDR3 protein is CASSVEQDNEKLFF. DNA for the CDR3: TGTGCCAGCAGCGTAGAGCAGGATAATGAAAAACTGTTTTTT. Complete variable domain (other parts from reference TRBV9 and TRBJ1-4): DSGVTQTPKHLITATGQRVTLRCSPRSGDLSVYWYQQSLDQGLQFLIQYYNGEERAKGNILERFSAQQFPDLHSELNLSSLELGDSALYFCASSVEQDNEKLFFGSGTQLSVL.

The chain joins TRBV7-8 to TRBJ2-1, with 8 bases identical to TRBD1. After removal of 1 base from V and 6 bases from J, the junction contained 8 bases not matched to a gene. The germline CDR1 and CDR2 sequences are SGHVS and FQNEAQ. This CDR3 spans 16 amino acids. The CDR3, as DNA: TGTGCCAGCAGCTTAGGTCCGGACAGGGTTGTCAATGAGCAGTTCTTC. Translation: CASSLGPDRVVNEQFF.

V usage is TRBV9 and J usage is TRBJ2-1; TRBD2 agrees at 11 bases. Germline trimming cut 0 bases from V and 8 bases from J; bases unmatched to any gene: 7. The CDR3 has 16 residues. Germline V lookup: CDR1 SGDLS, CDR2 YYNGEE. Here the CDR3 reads CASSVGVAGGRDEQFF. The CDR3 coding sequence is TGTGCCAGCAGCGTAGGGGTAGCGGGGGGGCGAGATGAGCAGTTCTTC.

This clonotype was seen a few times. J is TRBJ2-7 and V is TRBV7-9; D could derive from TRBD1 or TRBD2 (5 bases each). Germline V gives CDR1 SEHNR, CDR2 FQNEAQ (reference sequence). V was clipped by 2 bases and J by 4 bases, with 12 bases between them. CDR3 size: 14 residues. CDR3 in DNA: TGTGCCAGCAGCTTAAGGCTGGGGGATTACGAGCAGTACTTC. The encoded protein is CASSLRLGDYEQYF.

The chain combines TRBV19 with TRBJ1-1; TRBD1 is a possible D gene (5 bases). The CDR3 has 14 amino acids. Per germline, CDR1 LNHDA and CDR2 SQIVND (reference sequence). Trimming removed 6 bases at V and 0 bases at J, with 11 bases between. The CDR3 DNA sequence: TGTGCCAGTAGGGCGGGACGGCTGAACACTGAAGCTTTCTTT. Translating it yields CASRAGRLNTEAFF.

In nucleotides, the CDR3 is TGTGCCTGGAGTGTCGTACAAGTTCAGTACTTC. It translates to CAWSVVQVQYF. The chain uses TRBV30 and TRBJ2-4; no reliable D call. Germline-derived CDR1 and CDR2 are GTSNPN and SVGIG (reference sequence). V was trimmed by 0 bases and J by 11 bases, leaving 8 bases between them. The CDR3 length is 11 residues.

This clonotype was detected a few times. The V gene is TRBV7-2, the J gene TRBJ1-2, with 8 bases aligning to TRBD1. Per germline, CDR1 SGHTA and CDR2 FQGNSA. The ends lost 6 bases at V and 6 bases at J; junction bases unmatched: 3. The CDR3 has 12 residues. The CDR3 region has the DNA TGTGCCAGCAGACAGGGGGGAGATGGCTACACCTTC. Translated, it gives CASRQGGDGYTF.

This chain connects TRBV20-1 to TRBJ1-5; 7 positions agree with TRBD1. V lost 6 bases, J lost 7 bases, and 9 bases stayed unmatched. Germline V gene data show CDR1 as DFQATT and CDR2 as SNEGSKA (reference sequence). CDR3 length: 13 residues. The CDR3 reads CSAIQGIDQPQHF. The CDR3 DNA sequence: TGCAGTGCAATACAGGGGATTGACCAGCCCCAGCATTTT.

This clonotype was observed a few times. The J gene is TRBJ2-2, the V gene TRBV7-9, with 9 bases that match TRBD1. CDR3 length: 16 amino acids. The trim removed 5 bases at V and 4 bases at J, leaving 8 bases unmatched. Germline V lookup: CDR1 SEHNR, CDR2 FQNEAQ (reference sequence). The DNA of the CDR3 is TGTGCCAGCAGCACCAAAAAGACAGGGGGCACCGGGGAGCTGTTTTTT. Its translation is CASSTKKTGGTGELFF.

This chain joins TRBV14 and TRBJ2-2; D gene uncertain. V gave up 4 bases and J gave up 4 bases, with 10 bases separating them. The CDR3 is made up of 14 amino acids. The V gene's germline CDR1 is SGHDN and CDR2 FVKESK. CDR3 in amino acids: CASSRASTTGELFF. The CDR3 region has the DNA TGTGCCAGCAGCCGGGCGTCTACCACCGGGGAGCTGTTTTTT.

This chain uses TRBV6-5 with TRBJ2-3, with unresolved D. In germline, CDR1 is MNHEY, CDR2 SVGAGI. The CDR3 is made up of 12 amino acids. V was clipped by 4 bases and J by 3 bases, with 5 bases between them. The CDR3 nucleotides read TGTGCCAGCAGTTCAGAGACAGATACGCAGTATTTT. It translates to CASSSETDTQYF.

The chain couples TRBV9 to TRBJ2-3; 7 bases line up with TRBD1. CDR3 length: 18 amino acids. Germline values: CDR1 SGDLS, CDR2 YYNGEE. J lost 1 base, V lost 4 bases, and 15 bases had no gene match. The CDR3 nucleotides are TGTGCCAGCAGCCAAGATATTGGAGACAGGGTCGGCACAGATACGCAGTATTTT. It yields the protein CASSQDIGDRVGTDTQYF.

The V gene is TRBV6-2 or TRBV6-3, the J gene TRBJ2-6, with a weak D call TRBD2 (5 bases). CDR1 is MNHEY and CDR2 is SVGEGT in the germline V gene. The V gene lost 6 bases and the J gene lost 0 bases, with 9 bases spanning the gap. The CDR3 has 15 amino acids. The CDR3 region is CASSEGLSGANVLTF. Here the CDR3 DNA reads TGTGCCAGCAGCGAGGGCCTCTCTGGGGCCAACGTCCTGACTTTC.

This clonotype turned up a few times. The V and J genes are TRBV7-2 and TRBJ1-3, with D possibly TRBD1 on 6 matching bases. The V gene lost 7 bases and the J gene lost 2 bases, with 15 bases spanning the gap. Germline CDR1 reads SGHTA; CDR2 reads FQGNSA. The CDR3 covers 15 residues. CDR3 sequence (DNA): TGTGCCAGCACACTTTCGGGGGCGACTGGAAACACCATATATTTT. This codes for CASTLSGATGNTIYF.

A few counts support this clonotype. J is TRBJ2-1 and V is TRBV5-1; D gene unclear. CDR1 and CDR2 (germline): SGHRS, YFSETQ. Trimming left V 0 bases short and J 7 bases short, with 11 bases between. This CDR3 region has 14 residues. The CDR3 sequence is CASSLGSLGNEQFF. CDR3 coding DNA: TGCGCCAGCAGCTTGGGTTCCCTGGGTAATGAGCAGTTCTTC.

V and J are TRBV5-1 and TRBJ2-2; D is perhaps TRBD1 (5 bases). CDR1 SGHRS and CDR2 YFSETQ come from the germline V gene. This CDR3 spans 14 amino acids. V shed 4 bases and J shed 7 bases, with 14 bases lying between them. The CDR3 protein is CASSPGQRGGELFF. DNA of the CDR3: TGCGCCAGCAGCCCGGGCCAAAGGGGCGGGGAGCTGTTTTTT.

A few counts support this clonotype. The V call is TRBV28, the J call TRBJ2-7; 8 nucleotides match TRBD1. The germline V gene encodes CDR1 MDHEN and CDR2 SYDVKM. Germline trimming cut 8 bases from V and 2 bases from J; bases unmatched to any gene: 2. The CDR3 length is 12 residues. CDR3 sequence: CASGDRPYEQYV. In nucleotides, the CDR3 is TGTGCCAGCGGGGACAGGCCCTACGAGCAGTACGTC.

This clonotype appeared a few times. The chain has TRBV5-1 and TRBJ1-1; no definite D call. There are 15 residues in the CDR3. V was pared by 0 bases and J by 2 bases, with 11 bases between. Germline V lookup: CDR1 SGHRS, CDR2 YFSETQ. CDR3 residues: CASSLVGSKNTEAFF. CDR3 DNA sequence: TGCGCCAGCAGCTTGGTGGGCAGTAAAAACACTGAAGCTTTCTTT.

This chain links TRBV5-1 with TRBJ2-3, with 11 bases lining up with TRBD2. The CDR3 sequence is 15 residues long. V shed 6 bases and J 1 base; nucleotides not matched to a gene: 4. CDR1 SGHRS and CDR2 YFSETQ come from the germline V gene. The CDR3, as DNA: TGCGCCAGCACCGCGACTAGCGGGGGCACAGATACGCAGTATTTT. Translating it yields CASTATSGGTDTQYF.

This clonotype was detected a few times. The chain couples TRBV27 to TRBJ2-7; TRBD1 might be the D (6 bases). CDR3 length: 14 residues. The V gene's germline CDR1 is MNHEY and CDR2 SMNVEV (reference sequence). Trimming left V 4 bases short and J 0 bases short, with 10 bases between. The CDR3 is CASSSRGSSYEQYF. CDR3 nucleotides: TGTGCCAGCAGTTCAAGGGGGAGCTCCTACGAGCAGTACTTC.

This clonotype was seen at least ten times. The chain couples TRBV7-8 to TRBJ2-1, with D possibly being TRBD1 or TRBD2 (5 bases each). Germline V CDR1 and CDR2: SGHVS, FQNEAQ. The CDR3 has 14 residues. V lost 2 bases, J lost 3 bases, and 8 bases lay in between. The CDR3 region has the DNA TGTGCCAGCAGCTTACGAGGGGTCTACAATGAGCAGTTCTTC. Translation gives CASSLRGVYNEQFF.

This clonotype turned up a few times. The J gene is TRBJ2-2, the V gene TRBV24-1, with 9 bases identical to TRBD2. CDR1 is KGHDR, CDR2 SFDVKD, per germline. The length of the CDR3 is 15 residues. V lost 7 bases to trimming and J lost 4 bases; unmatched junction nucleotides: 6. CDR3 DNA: TGTGCCACCAGCCCGACTAGCGGATCCACCGGGGAGCTGTTTTTT. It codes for CATSPTSGSTGELFF.

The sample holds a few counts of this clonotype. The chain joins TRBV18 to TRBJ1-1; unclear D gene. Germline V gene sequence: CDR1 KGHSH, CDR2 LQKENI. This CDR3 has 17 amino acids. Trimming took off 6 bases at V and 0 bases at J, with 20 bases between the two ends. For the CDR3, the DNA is TGTGCCAGCTCGCTACACGAGGTCAGGACCATGAACACTGAAGCTTTCTTT. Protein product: CASSLHEVRTMNTEAFF. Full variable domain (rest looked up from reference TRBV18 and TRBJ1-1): NAGVMQNPRHLVRRRGQEARLRCSPMKGHSHVYWYRQLPEEGLKFMVYLQKENIIDESGMPKERFSAEFPKEGPSILRIQQVVRGDSAAYFCASSLHEVRTMNTEAFFGQGTRLTVV.

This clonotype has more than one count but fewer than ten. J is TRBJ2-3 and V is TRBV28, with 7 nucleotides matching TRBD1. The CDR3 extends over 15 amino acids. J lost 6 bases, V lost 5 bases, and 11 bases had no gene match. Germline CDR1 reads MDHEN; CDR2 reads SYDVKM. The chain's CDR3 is CASSPPRGGGDTQYF. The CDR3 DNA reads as TGTGCCAGCAGTCCTCCGCGAGGGGGCGGGGATACGCAGTATTTT. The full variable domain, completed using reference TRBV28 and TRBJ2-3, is DVKVTQSSRYLVKRTGEKVFLECVQDMDHENMFWYRQDPGLGLRLIYFSYDVKMKEKGDIPEGYSVSREKKERFSLILESASTNQTSMYLCASSPPRGGGDTQYFGPGTRLTVL.

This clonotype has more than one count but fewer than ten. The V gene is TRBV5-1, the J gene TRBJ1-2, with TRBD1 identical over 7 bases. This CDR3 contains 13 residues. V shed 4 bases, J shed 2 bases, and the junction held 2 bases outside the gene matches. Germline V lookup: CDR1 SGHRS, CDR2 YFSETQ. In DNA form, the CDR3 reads TGCGCCAGCAGCGCGGGACAGAACTATGGCTACACCTTC. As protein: CASSAGQNYGYTF.

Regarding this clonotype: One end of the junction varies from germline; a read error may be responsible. The CDR3 region has the DNA TGTGCCAGCATCCAAGCGGCGGTAGGGTCTTTCTATGGCTACACCTTC. This sequence encodes CASIQAAVGSFYGYTF. The rearrangement joins TRBV3-1 to TRBJ1-2; D gene uncertain. CDR3 length: 16 residues. Germline-derived CDR1 and CDR2 are LGHDT and YNNKEL (reference sequence).

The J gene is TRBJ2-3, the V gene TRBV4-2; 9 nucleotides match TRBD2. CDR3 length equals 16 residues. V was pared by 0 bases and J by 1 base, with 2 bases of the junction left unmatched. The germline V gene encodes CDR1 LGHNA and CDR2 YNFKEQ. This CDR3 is CASSQEQRGGTDTQYF. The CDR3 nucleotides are TGTGCCAGCAGCCAAGAACAGCGGGGGGGCACAGATACGCAGTATTTT.